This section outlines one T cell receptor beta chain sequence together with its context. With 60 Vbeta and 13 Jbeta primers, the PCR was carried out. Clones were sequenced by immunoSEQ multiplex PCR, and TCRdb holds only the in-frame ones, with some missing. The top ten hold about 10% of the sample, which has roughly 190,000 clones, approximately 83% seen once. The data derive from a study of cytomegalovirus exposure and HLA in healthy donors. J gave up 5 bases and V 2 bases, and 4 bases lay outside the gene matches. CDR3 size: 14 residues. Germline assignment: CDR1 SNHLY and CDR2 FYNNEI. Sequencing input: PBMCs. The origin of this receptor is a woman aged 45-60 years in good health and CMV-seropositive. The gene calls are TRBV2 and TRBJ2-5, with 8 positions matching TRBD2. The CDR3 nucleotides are TGTGCCAGCAGTGAACGCCGCGGGAGGGAGACCCAGTACTTC. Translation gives CASSERRGRETQYF.